This T cell receptor (beta chain) was sequenced for a study of blood T cell repertoires in COVID-19. On the study more broadly: T cells, B-cell-depleted T cells, or PBMCs provided the cDNA or gDNA that served as material.

Original analysis: It was from reference gene primer amplification that nucleated cell counts were estimated. Only in-frame clones appear in the TCRdb table, and some are missing; sequencing was by immunoSEQ multiplex PCR. V and J calls and clone size come straight from that table; D and trimming were deduced from the DNA. The table has 100,000 or so clones, roughly 80% seen once. V was pared by 6 bases and J by 2 bases, with 10 bases between. In germline, CDR1 is LGHDT, CDR2 YNNKEL (reference sequence). The length of the CDR3 is 13 residues. The J gene is TRBJ1-2, the V gene TRBV3-1 (or the pseudogene TRBV3-2); no clear D. Source material: peripheral blood. This receptor was obtained from a woman aged 65 to 85 with acute or convalescent COVID-19. CDR3 DNA: TGTGCCAGCAGTGGAGGAGGGAACTATGGCTACACCTTC. Amino acid sequence: CASSGGGNYGYTF.